Each of the 5 T cell receptor beta chains below was sequenced from the same sample in a study of T cell clonality in common variable immunodeficiency. Assay used: immunoSEQ multiplex PCR; TCRdb lists only in-frame clones, some missing. The record shows under 50,000 clones for this sample, with no singletons present. The sample taken for sequencing was peripheral blood mononuclear cells. All receptors derive from a person aged 18 to 70 in good health.

This clone has ten or more counts. The read halts 3 residues ahead of the CDR3 end, with the missing end drawn from the germline J gene. The V call is TRBV19, the J call TRBJ2-5; possible D gene TRBD1, 5 bases. This CDR3 is built from 15 residues. The germline V and J ends were trimmed by 3 bases and 5 bases, with 16 bases remaining between them. CDR1 and CDR2 (germline): LNHDA, SQIVND (reference sequence). CDR3 DNA, as far as it was read: TGTGCCAGTAGTATTGGCACAGGCCACGATGAGACC. As protein: CASSIGTGHDET. The CDR3 in its entirety is CASSIGTGHDETQYF.

This clone has at least ten counts. The read comes to an end 3 residues before the CDR3 does, leaving the germline J gene to fill in the end. V and J are TRBV29-1 and TRBJ1-2; 9 positions agree with TRBD1. This CDR3 region has 14 residues. In germline, CDR1 is SQVTM, CDR2 ANQGSEA. After removal of 5 bases from V and 4 bases from J, the junction contained 8 bases not matched to a gene. The CDR3 spells CSVRGQGLFYGYTF. Incomplete CDR3 DNA: TGCAGCGTTCGAGGACAGGGGCTATTCTATGGC.

This clone was recorded at least ten times. This CDR3 is CASTPAAGSTDTQYF. CDR3 DNA (partial): TGTGCCAGCACCCCTGCGGCGGGAAGCACAGATACG. The chain employs TRBV5-4 and TRBJ2-3, with D maybe TRBD2 (6 bases). Sequencing ends 3 residues short of the CDR3 end; the germline J gene provides the rest. The CDR3 spans 15 residues. Germline values: CDR1 SGHNT, CDR2 YYREEE (reference sequence). The V and J ends lost 6 bases and 0 bases respectively, with 14 bases between them.

The table lists this clone with many counts. The CDR3 is cut off 3 residues early in the read; its end comes from the germline J gene. This chain uses TRBV5-1 with TRBJ1-6, with D tentatively TRBD1 (6 bases). Trimming removed 4 bases from V and 6 bases from J, with 17 bases in between. The CDR3 covers 16 residues. The V gene's germline CDR1 is SGHRS and CDR2 YFSETQ. The CDR3 DNA, read in part, is TGCGCCAGCAGCCGGACAGCCCCGATTGGTAATTCACCC. Translated, it gives CASSRTAPIGNSP. The whole CDR3 sequence reads CASSRTAPIGNSPLHF.

Of note for this clone: The read is 3 residues too short to cover the CDR3 end, so that end is filled in from the germline J gene. V is TRBV20-1 and J is TRBJ1-6; no firm D call. Between the trimmed V and J ends, which lost 3 bases and 5 bases, there was a span of 17 bases. CDR1 and CDR2 (germline): DFQATT, SNEGSKA (reference sequence). The CDR3 is 16 amino acids. The CDR3 spells CSARRTMALDNSPLHF. The DNA read from the CDR3 is TGCAGTGCTAGGCGTACTATGGCCCTCGATAATTCACCC.